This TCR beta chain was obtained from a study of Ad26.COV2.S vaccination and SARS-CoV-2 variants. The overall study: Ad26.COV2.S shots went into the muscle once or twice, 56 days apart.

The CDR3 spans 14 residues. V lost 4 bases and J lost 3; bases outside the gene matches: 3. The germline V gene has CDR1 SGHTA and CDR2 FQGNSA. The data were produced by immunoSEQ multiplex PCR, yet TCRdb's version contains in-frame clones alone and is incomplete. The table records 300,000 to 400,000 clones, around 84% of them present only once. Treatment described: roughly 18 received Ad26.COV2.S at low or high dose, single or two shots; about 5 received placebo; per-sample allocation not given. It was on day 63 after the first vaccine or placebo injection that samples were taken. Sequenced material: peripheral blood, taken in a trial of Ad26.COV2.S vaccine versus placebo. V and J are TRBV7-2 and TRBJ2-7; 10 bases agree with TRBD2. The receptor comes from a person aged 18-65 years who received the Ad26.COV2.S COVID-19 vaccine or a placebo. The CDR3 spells CASSSRTSGYEQYF. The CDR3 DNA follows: TGTGCCAGCAGCTCCAGGACTAGCGGCTACGAGCAGTACTTC. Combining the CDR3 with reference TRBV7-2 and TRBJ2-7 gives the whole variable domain GAGVSQSPSNKVTEKGKDVELRCDPISGHTALYWYRQSLGQGLEFLIYFQGNSAPDKSGLPSDRFSAERTGGSVSTLTIQRTQQEDSAVYLCASSSRTSGYEQYFGPGTRLTVT.